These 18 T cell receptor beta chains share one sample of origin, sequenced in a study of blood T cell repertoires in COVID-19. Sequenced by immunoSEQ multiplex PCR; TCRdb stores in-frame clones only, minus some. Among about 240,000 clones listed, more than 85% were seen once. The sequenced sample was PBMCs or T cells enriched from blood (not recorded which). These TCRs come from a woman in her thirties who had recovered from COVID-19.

The CDR3 DNA sequence: TGTGCCAGCAGTTTCCACCATGGACAGGGGGGTACTGAAGCTTTCTTT. It yields the protein CASSFHHGQGGTEAFF. The J gene is TRBJ1-1, the V gene TRBV6-2 or TRBV6-3; TRBD1 matches 10 bases. Unmatched junction bases numbered 10, after V lost 4 bases and J lost 5 bases. The CDR3 has 16 residues. Germline V gives CDR1 MNHEY, CDR2 SVGEGT.

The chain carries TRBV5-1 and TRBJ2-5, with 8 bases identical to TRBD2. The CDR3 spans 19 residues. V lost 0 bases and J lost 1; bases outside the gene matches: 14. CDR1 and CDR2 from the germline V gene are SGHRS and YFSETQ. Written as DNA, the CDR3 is TGCGCCAGCAGCTTGGCGGGACTAGGGCCAATACGTAGCCAAGAGACCCAGTACTTC. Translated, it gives CASSLAGLGPIRSQETQYF.

The CDR3 sequence is CASSSPPGDQPQHF. The CDR3 nucleotides read TGTGCCAGCAGTTCTCCACCAGGGGATCAGCCCCAGCATTTT. The V call is TRBV28, the J call TRBJ1-5; perhaps TRBD1 as D (6 bases). Germline values: CDR1 MDHEN, CDR2 SYDVKM. The V gene lost 4 bases and the J gene lost 5 bases, with 12 bases spanning the gap. This CDR3 has 14 amino acids.

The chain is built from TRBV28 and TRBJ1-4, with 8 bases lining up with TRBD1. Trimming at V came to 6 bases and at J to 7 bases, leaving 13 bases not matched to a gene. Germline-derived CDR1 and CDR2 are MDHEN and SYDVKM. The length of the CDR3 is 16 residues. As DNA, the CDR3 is TGTGCCAGCAGCCCCCTGCTGGGCAGGGGGCTTGAAAAACTGTTTTTT. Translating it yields CASSPLLGRGLEKLFF. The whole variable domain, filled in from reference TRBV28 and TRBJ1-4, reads DVKVTQSSRYLVKRTGEKVFLECVQDMDHENMFWYRQDPGLGLRLIYFSYDVKMKEKGDIPEGYSVSREKKERFSLILESASTNQTSMYLCASSPLLGRGLEKLFFGSGTQLSVL.

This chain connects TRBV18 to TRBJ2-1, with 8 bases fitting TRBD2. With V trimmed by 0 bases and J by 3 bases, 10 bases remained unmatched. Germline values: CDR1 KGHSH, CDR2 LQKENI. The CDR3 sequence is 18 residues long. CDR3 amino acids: CASSPPPGSGRLYNEQFF. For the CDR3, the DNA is TGTGCCAGCTCACCACCCCCAGGGAGCGGGAGACTCTACAATGAGCAGTTCTTC.

The CDR3 DNA follows: TGTGCCAGCAGCAGGGGTCGGACAGGGGGCATTGGGACTGAAGCTTTCTTT. This encodes CASSRGRTGGIGTEAFF. This chain links TRBV2 with TRBJ1-1, with TRBD1 identical over 11 bases. This CDR3 has 17 residues. Germline assignment: CDR1 SNHLY and CDR2 FYNNEI. J was trimmed by 5 bases and V by 6 bases; bases with no gene match: 14.

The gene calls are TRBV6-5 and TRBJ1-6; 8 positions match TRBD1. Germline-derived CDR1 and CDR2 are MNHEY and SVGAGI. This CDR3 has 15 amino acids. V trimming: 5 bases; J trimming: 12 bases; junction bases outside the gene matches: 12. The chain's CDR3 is CASSKPSTGVGPLHF. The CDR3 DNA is TGTGCCAGCAGTAAGCCTTCGACAGGGGTCGGACCCCTCCACTTT.

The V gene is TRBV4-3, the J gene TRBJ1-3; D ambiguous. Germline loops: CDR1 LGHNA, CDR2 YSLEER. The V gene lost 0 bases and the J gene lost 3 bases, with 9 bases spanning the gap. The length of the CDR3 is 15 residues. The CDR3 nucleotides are TGCGCCAGCAGCCAAGATATCAGTATTGGAAACACCATATATTTT. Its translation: CASSQDISIGNTIYF.

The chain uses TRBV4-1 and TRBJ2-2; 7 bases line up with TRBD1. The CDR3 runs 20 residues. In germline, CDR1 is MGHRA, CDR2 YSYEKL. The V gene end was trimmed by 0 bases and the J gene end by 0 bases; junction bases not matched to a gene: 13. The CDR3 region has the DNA TGCGCCAGCAGCCAAGATCTTACAGGGGAATCATACGCGAACACCGGGGAGCTGTTTTTT. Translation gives CASSQDLTGESYANTGELFF.

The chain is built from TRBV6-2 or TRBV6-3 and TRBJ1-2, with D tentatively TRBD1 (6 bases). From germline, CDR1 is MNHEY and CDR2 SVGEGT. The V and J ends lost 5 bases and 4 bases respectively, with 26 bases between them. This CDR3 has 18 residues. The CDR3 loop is CASSLLLRGVKGSYGYTF. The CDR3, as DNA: TGTGCCAGCAGTCTCCTCCTCAGGGGCGTAAAGGGGTCCTATGGCTACACCTTC.

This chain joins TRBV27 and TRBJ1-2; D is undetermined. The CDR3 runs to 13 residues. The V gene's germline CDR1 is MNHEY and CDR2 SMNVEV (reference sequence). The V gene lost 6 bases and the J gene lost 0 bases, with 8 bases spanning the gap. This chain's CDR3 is CASRPLPNYGYTF. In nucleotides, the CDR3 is TGTGCCAGCAGGCCACTCCCTAACTATGGCTACACCTTC.

The CDR3 DNA reads as TGTGCCAGCAGCCAGTATCCGGGGACTGAAGCTTTCTTT. This codes for CASSQYPGTEAFF. J is TRBJ1-1 and V is TRBV3-1 (or the pseudogene TRBV3-2), with D unclear. CDR1 is LGHDT, CDR2 YNNKEL, per germline (reference sequence). Trimming removed 3 bases from V and 5 bases from J, with 10 bases in between. This CDR3 comprises 13 residues.

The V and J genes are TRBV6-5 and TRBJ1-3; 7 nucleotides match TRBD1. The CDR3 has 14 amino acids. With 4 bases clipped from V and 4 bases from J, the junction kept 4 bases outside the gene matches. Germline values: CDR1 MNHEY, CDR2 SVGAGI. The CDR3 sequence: CASSFRDRGNTIYF. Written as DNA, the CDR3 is TGTGCCAGCAGTTTCCGGGACAGAGGAAACACCATATATTTT.

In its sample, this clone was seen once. The CDR3 DNA is TGTGCCAGTAGTTGGCTAGCCAGCACAGATACGCAGTATTTT. Its translation is CASSWLASTDTQYF. The rearrangement joins TRBV19 to TRBJ2-3; D might be TRBD2 (5 bases). V was clipped by 5 bases and J by 0 bases, with 9 bases between them. Germline values: CDR1 LNHDA, CDR2 SQIVND (reference sequence). CDR3 length equals 14 residues.

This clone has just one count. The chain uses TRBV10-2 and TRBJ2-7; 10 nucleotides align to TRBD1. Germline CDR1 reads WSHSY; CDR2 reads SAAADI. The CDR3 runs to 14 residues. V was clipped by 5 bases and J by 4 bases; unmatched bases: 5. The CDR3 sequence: CASSTAGQGYEQYF. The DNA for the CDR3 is TGCGCCAGCAGTACGGCGGGACAGGGGTACGAGCAGTACTTC.

The CDR3 is CASSPQSGPYEQYF. The CDR3 DNA is TGTGCCAGCAGCCCTCAATCAGGCCCATACGAGCAGTACTTC. The chain employs TRBV7-2 and TRBJ2-7, with unresolved D. Deletions cut 5 bases from V and 4 bases from J, with 15 bases between. The CDR3 sequence is 14 residues long. Germline CDR1 is SGHTA and CDR2 is FQGNSA.

This chain's CDR3 is CACQLMTGPYGYTF. The CDR3 bases are TGTGCCTGTCAGCTAATGACAGGGCCTTATGGCTACACCTTC. This sequence joins TRBV30 and TRBJ1-2, with 7 bases fitting TRBD1. J lost 5 bases, V lost 6 bases, and 12 bases had no gene match. Germline CDR1 reads GTSNPN; CDR2 reads SVGIG (reference sequence). This CDR3 comprises 14 residues.

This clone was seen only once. Written as DNA, the CDR3 is TGTGCCAGCAGCTTCGACAGGGTTAACACTGAAGCTTTCTTT. Its translation: CASSFDRVNTEAFF. The rearrangement uses TRBV5-4 and TRBJ1-1; 7 bases are shared with TRBD1. The V segment lost 2 bases and the J segment 2 bases; nucleotides outside the gene matches: 3. The CDR3 has 14 amino acids. Looked up from germline, CDR1 is SGHNT and CDR2 is YYREEE (reference sequence).